This TCR beta chain was recovered during a study of blood T cell repertoires in COVID-19. As for the study in general: From the United States, Italy and Spain came samples of acute and convalescent COVID-19.

The CDR3 is made up of 15 amino acids. Germline V gives CDR1 MGHRA, CDR2 YSYEKL. V lost 0 bases, J lost 4 bases, and 12 bases lay in between. TCRdb keeps only in-frame clones here, not all; method: immunoSEQ multiplex PCR. The data hold 65,000 or so clones, with around 90% observed a single time. The J gene is TRBJ2-5, the V gene TRBV4-1; a possible D gene is TRBD2 (5 bases). Sequences were obtained from peripheral blood. This clonotype was sampled from a human donor with acute or convalescent COVID-19. The donor label of this sample is uncertain. The CDR3 loop reads CASSQDSGELETQYF. Here the CDR3 DNA reads TGCGCCAGCAGCCAAGATTCCGGGGAATTAGAGACCCAGTACTTC.